A selection of T cell receptor beta chains follows, all from one sample in a study of shared clonotypes between healthy human individuals. Method: immunoSEQ multiplex PCR; TCRdb's copy keeps in-frame clones and lacks some. This table has 2 million to 2.5 million clones, just under 95% appearing once. The sample was naive CD4+ T cells from PBMCs. These receptors were taken from a man younger than 35 in good health. Some clones in this sample may be carry-over from other donors' samples. CDR3s include the opening cysteine and the closing phenylalanine or tryptophan. The order of the fields is CDR3 DNA, CDR3 protein, V gene, J gene, clone size, D gene. A D gene is named only where the DNA matches it firmly. Rows give clone size only sometimes, using once, few, many, or a class for an expanded clone.

TGTGCCAGTAGTACCTTGACATGGGGCCGAGCCAAAAACATTCAGTACTTC	CASSTLTWGRAKNIQYF	TRBV19	TRBJ2-4	NA	NA
TGTGCCAGCAGCTTATCAATCGGAGTTCCTAACTATGGCTACACCTTC	CASSLSIGVPNYGYTF	TRBV7-3	TRBJ1-2	NA	NA
TGCGCCAGCAGTGAGGGTATCAATGAGCAGTTCTTC	CASSEGINEQFF	TRBV10-2	TRBJ2-1	NA	NA
TGTGCCAGCAGCTTAGCGACCCCACCCCGGGAGCAGTTCTTC	CASSLATPPREQFF	TRBV7-9	TRBJ2-1	NA	NA
TGCGCCAGCAGCTTGTCTACTAGCGAGAACGGGGAGCTGTTTTTT	CASSLSTSENGELFF	TRBV5-1	TRBJ2-2	NA	TRBD2
TGTGCCAGCAGCCCCCAGGGGTTTGGGCAAGAGACCCAGTACTTC	CASSPQGFGQETQYF	TRBV7-6	TRBJ2-5	NA	NA
TGTGCCAGCACCGGGGTAGCGGGTCAGCCCCAGCATTTT	CASTGVAGQPQHF	TRBV28	TRBJ1-5	NA	NA
TGTGCCAGCGGGGGCCAGCATTTT	CASGGQHF	TRBV28	TRBJ1-5	NA	NA
TGTGCCAGCAAATCAGGGGAGAATCAGCCCCAGCATTTT	CASKSGENQPQHF	TRBV2	TRBJ1-5	few	NA
TGTGCCAGCAGCTCCTCCTACGACAGGAATACGCAGTATTTT	CASSSSYDRNTQYF	TRBV7-9	TRBJ2-3	NA	NA
TGTGCCAGCAGCCTCCGGACAGCGGGTAATGAAAAACTGTTTTTT	CASSLRTAGNEKLFF	TRBV6-5	TRBJ1-4	NA	NA
TGTGCCAGCAGTTTAGTTGTTGGGGTAGGAAACACCATATATTTT	CASSLVVGVGNTIYF	TRBV28	TRBJ1-3	NA	NA
TGTGCCAGCGGGGGACAAGTCAATGAGCAGTTCTTC	CASGGQVNEQFF	TRBV28	TRBJ2-1	once	NA
TGTGCCAGCAGCTTAGGTCAGGGTCGGGGTCAGCCCCAGCATTTT	CASSLGQGRGQPQHF	TRBV7-9	TRBJ1-5	NA	NA
TGTGCCAGCAGAAATCTGGGGGAATGGGAGACCCAGTACTTC	CASRNLGEWETQYF	TRBV25-1	TRBJ2-5	NA	NA
TGTGCCAGCAGTCCCCTCGGGCGGCAGTATAATCAGCCCCAGCATTTT	CASSPLGRQYNQPQHF	TRBV27	TRBJ1-5	NA	NA
TGTGCCAGCTCACCGCTGGACAGGCGCCAAGAGACCCAGTACTTC	CASSPLDRRQETQYF	TRBV18	TRBJ2-5	NA	TRBD1
TGTGCCAGCAGCTTTACTAGCGGGAACTACAATGAGCAGTTCTTC	CASSFTSGNYNEQFF	TRBV7-2	TRBJ2-1	NA	TRBD2
TGTGCCACCAGCAGAGGTGGGGGGTGGCCAATCGAGCAGTACTTC	CATSRGGGWPIEQYF	TRBV15	TRBJ2-7	NA	NA
TGTGCCAGCAGCTCCAGCCGACTAGCGGGAGGGGGGGGACGCTACGAGCAGTACTTC	CASSSSRLAGGGGRYEQYF	TRBV7-2	TRBJ2-7	NA	TRBD2
TGTGCCTGCCGGGCAGGGGGCGTAAGTCAGCCCCAGCATTTT	CACRAGGVSQPQHF	TRBV28	TRBJ1-5	NA	TRBD1
TGTGCCAGCAGTCCTCCGGGGACGGGAAACACCATATATTTT	CASSPPGTGNTIYF	TRBV27	TRBJ1-3	NA	NA
TGTGCCAGCGCTGGGGGGGGCTTTTCCTTTGGAAACACCATATATTTT	CASAGGGFSFGNTIYF	TRBV25-1	TRBJ1-3	NA	NA
TGTGCCAGCAGTCCCACAGGCTATGGCTACACCTTC	CASSPTGYGYTF	TRBV28	TRBJ1-2	NA	NA
TGTGCCAGCAGCTCTAACCGGGACGGCCGGTCCTACGAGCAGTACTTC	CASSSNRDGRSYEQYF	TRBV7-9	TRBJ2-7	NA	NA
TGTGCCAGCAGCTTAGATGGGAGACTAGAGGGGGAGACCCAGTACTTC	CASSLDGRLEGETQYF	TRBV11-3	TRBJ2-5	NA	NA
TGTGCCAGCTCCGGTACGGGGCCCCCGTACAATGAGCAGTTCTTC	CASSGTGPPYNEQFF	TRBV28	TRBJ2-1	once	NA
TGTGCCAGCAGTACTAGCTGGGGGGAGCAGTTCTTC	CASSTSWGEQFF	TRBV6-5	TRBJ2-1	NA	NA
TGTGCCAGCAGCTTGAGGGGCACAGATACGCAGTATTTT	CASSLRGTDTQYF	TRBV13	TRBJ2-3	once	NA
TGTGCCAGCAGTTTGGGGGGAATTCCCCAGCATTTT	CASSLGGIPQHF	TRBV28	TRBJ1-5	NA	NA
TGCGCCAGCAGCTCTCAGGGGCCAGGGGGTGAGCAGTACTTC	CASSSQGPGGEQYF	TRBV5-1	TRBJ2-7	NA	TRBD1
TGTGCCAGCAGCTTAAAAACAGGGGGTGTCACTGAAGCTTTCTTT	CASSLKTGGVTEAFF	TRBV7-9	TRBJ1-1	NA	TRBD1
TGTGCCAGCAGCTTAGTGACAGGATACAACACTGAAGCTTTCTTT	CASSLVTGYNTEAFF	TRBV11-2	TRBJ1-1	NA	NA
TGTGCCAGTTTTAGCTCGGGCCTTAGGTGGAATGAGCAGTTCTTC	CASFSSGLRWNEQFF	TRBV19	TRBJ2-1	NA	NA
TGTGCCAGCAGCGACCGGACTTTAAGGAACACCATATATTTT	CASSDRTLRNTIYF	TRBV6-5	TRBJ1-3	NA	NA
TGTGCCAGCAGCCAATGGACAGGGTTAAACACCGGGGAGCTGTTTTTT	CASSQWTGLNTGELFF	TRBV14	TRBJ2-2	NA	TRBD1
TGTGCCAGCAGCATCGGACTGGACTCGGAGCAGTACTTC	CASSIGLDSEQYF	TRBV7-3	TRBJ2-7	NA	NA
TGTGCCAGCAGCTTCCTGACAGGCCGCTATGGCTACACCTTC	CASSFLTGRYGYTF	TRBV7-8	TRBJ1-2	NA	NA
TGTGCCAGTACCGCCCGCCGACTAGCGGGAGTAGTCGAGCAGTACTTC	CASTARRLAGVVEQYF	TRBV19	TRBJ2-7	NA	TRBD2
TGTGCCATCAGCCCCGTCGGACTAGCGGGAGCCAATGAGCAGTTCTTC	CAISPVGLAGANEQFF	TRBV10-3	TRBJ2-1	NA	TRBD2
TGTGCCAGCAAAAGCGACGGGGTCCGCTCCGGCGAGCAGTACTTC	CASKSDGVRSGEQYF	TRBV6-6	TRBJ2-7	NA	NA
TGTGCCAGTAGTATCCCAGGGATTGGAGAGACCCAGTACTTC	CASSIPGIGETQYF	TRBV19	TRBJ2-5	NA	NA
TGTGCCAGCTCACCGAGGACAGAAATTGGGGAGACCCAGTACTTC	CASSPRTEIGETQYF	TRBV18	TRBJ2-5	NA	NA
TGTGCCAGCAGTGAAAGGGGCGGGCTCGGTGGGGATGAGCAGTTCTTC	CASSERGGLGGDEQFF	TRBV2	TRBJ2-1	NA	NA
TGTGCCAGCAGCGTAGGCGGGACAGACTCCTCCGAGCAGTACTTC	CASSVGGTDSSEQYF	TRBV9	TRBJ2-7	NA	NA
TGCGCCAGCAGCTTGGATGTAAATGGGAATGGCTACACCTTC	CASSLDVNGNGYTF	TRBV5-1	TRBJ1-2	NA	NA
TGTGCCAGCAGCTTGTACAGGGGGCAGGCGTCAACTAATGAAAAACTGTTTTTT	CASSLYRGQASTNEKLFF	TRBV5-6	TRBJ1-4	NA	TRBD1
TGTGCCAGCAGCGGAGGGCTAGCGGTTTACAATGAGCAGTTCTTC	CASSGGLAVYNEQFF	TRBV5-6	TRBJ2-1	NA	TRBD2
TGTGCCAGCAGTGTCGGACCGGGGGAGCAGTACTTC	CASSVGPGEQYF	TRBV2	TRBJ2-7	NA	NA
TGCGCCAGCAGCTTTCCAGGGGAAGAGACCCAGTACTTC	CASSFPGEETQYF	TRBV5-1	TRBJ2-5	once	NA
TGTGCCAGTAGTATAGTAGGGGTTCCGCAGTATTTT	CASSIVGVPQYF	TRBV19	TRBJ2-3	NA	NA
TGTGCCAGCAGTTTTGTTTCTGGCCCTAAACCGGGACAGGGAACCTATGGCTACACCTTC	CASSFVSGPKPGQGTYGYTF	TRBV27	TRBJ1-2	once	TRBD1
TGTGCCAGCAGCGTCGACAGGGGGAGCACTGAAGCTTTCTTT	CASSVDRGSTEAFF	TRBV7-2	TRBJ1-1	NA	TRBD1
TGCGCCAGCAGCCAAGATGGCGGGGCCCAAGAGACCCAGTACTTC	CASSQDGGAQETQYF	TRBV4-3	TRBJ2-5	NA	NA
TGTGCCAGCAGCATTATACGGAACCCCAGCAGGGGAGGGCGGGAATACAATGAGCAGTTCTTC	CASSIIRNPSRGGREYNEQFF	TRBV7-8	TRBJ2-1	NA	NA
TGTGCCAGCAGTTTAACGGACCATAGCAATCAGCCCCAGCATTTT	CASSLTDHSNQPQHF	TRBV28	TRBJ1-5	NA	NA
TGTGCCAGCTCGCCACCGTCCGGGGTAAGGTCCTACGAGCAGTACTTC	CASSPPSGVRSYEQYF	TRBV18	TRBJ2-7	NA	NA
TGCGCCAGCAGCTTGGGGGACAGGGCTACTAATGAAAAACTGTTTTTT	CASSLGDRATNEKLFF	TRBV5-1	TRBJ1-4	NA	TRBD1
TGTGCCAGCAGGATCCAGGGGGTTGTGGGAAAACTGTTTTTT	CASRIQGVVGKLFF	TRBV6-5	TRBJ1-4	NA	TRBD1